Listed below are T cell receptor beta chains from one sample, sequenced in a study of human T cells and chemical hapten exposure. TCRdb itself ran the RACE reads through MiXCR, one entry per CDR3 protein. The top ten clones hold just under 3% of a sample with 180,000 or so distinct CDR3 sequences, approximately 29% of them seen once. The starting material was whole blood, obtained in connection with sensitization to the hapten diphenylcyclopropenone (DPC). These receptors originate from a woman younger than 45 with alopecia areata. Some clones in this sample may be carry-over from other donors' samples. Each CDR3 is given with its conserved first and last residue. The order of the fields is clone size, D gene, J gene, V gene, CDR3 DNA, CDR3 protein. D genes are given only for firm matches. Clone size, where shown, is once, few, many, or a class for clones that have expanded.

few NA TRBJ2-5 TRBV29-1 TGCAGCTCCGGATTCGAAGGACTCGGGACCCAGTACTTC CSSGFEGLGTQYF
few TRBD2 TRBJ2-5 TRBV5-1 TGCGCCAGCAGCTTAAACCGGGAGGGTCAGACCCAGTACTTC CASSLNREGQTQYF
NA NA TRBJ1-1 TRBV3-1 TGTGCCAGCAGCCAATTGCGTGGGAGTGGAGCTTTCTTT CASSQLRGSGAFF
NA TRBD1 TRBJ1-2 TRBV14 TGTGCCAGCAGCCAGCAACCCGGGACAGGGACCAGATATGGCTACACCTTC CASSQQPGTGTRYGYTF
NA NA TRBJ2-7 TRBV20-1 TGCAGTGCTAGGGGGAGCTCCTACGAGCAGTACTTC CSARGSSYEQYF
few NA TRBJ1-6 TRBV20-1 TGCAGTGCTAGAGATTCCCACAACAATTCACCCCTCCACTTT CSARDSHNNSPLHF
NA NA TRBJ1-1 TRBV5-6 TGTGCCAGCAGCAGCACAGGGATCCCTGAAGCTTTCTTT CASSSTGIPEAFF
few NA TRBJ2-3 TRBV20-1 TGCAGTGCTAGTCGGGGGACTAGCACAGATACGCAGTATTTT CSASRGTSTDTQYF
NA NA TRBJ1-5 TRBV19 TGTGCCACCCTACCTCGGGCATATAGCAATCAGCCCCAGCATTTT CATLPRAYSNQPQHF
NA TRBD1 TRBJ1-1 TRBV10-3 TGTGCCATCAGGCCGGGACAGGGGGCCCCTGGTGTCGAAGCTTTCTTT CAIRPGQGAPGVEAFF
NA NA TRBJ1-2 TRBV29-1 TGCAGCGTTGACGACGACAACAATGGCTACACCTTC CSVDDDNNGYTF
NA TRBD2 TRBJ2-3 TRBV4-3 TGCGCCAGCAGCCAAGCTAGCGGGCACACAGATACGCAGTATTTT CASSQASGHTDTQYF
few TRBD2 TRBJ2-2 TRBV7-2 TGTGCCACCGGTGGGACTAGCTTCCCCGGGGAGCTGTTTTTT CATGGTSFPGELFF
NA NA TRBJ2-1 TRBV15 TGTGCCACCAGTCCGGTCGGGGCCTACAATGAGCAGTTCTTC CATSPVGAYNEQFF
NA NA TRBJ2-3 TRBV2 TGTGCCAGCAGAGGGAGCATTACGCAGTATTTT CASRGSITQYF
few NA TRBJ2-7 TRBV12-3/TRBV12-4 TGTGCCAGCAGTTTAGACCCCAGGTACGAGCAGTACTTC CASSLDPRYEQYF